This T cell receptor beta chain originates from a study of shared clonotypes between healthy human individuals. As concerns this clone: Its antigen is as yet unknown.

Germline V lookup: CDR1 MDHEN, CDR2 SYDVKM. The V and J ends lost 6 bases and 3 bases respectively, with 20 bases between them. The CDR3 is 16 residues long. Genomic DNA (from each subset) was split evenly across several immunoSEQ plates. Profiled with immunoSEQ multiplex PCR; TCRdb holds only in-frame clones, not every one. The repertoire has about 2,100,000 clones, about 93% of them found once; the top ten carry 1.5% to 2%. General study points: Sample collection involved blood only; tissue repertoires are likely different. Sorted-subset samples were not fully sequenced, rarefaction indicated. Across a handful of donors, naive CD4 shared 5% to 5.5%, naive CD8 around 3.8%, memory CD4 2.3%, memory CD8 roughly 0.37%.

Positively selected for CCR7, the CD45RO-negative cells used as naive CD8 cells excluded terminally differentiated effector memory CD45RA+ cells. The TCR comes from a man between 18 and 35 years old in good health. Some clones in this sample may be carry-over from other donors' samples. The gene calls are TRBV28 and TRBJ1-1; tentative D call: TRBD1 (5 bases). Material for sequencing was naive CD8+ T cells from PBMCs. The CDR3 protein is CASSQGQGAPYTEAFF. The CDR3 nucleotides read TGTGCCAGCAGCCAAGGGCAGGGCGCTCCCTACACTGAAGCTTTCTTT. The variable domain in full, with the rest retrieved from reference TRBV28 and TRBJ1-1, is DVKVTQSSRYLVKRTGEKVFLECVQDMDHENMFWYRQDPGLGLRLIYFSYDVKMKEKGDIPEGYSVSREKKERFSLILESASTNQTSMYLCASSQGQGAPYTEAFFGQGTRLTVV.